This T cell receptor beta chain was observed in a study of OX40 agonist ivuxolimab in advanced cancers. General study points: Expanded clones were, on average, more numerous among CD8+ T cells than CD4+. Both blood CD4+ and CD8+ T cells showed clonal growth by week 6 at 0.1 to 3.0 mg/kg.

Sequenced by immunoSEQ multiplex PCR; TCRdb stores in-frame clones only, minus some. The profile covers about 130,000 clones, with over 75% appearing a single time and roughly 0.99% taken by the ten largest. Turning to this clone: The antigen remains unidentified.

Cycle 7 day 1, cycle 4 day 1, and baseline were the timepoints at which blood was sampled. The receptor was isolated from an adult with an advanced solid tumor such as melanoma, head and neck, liver or kidney cancer. The sequences come from CD4+ or CD8+ T cells sorted from blood, collected in a trial of the OX40 agonist ivuxolimab.

CDR3 protein: CASSPRGGATLQPQHF. The CDR3 nucleotides read TGTGCCAGCAGCCCCCGTGGGGGGGCGACGCTTCAGCCCCAGCATTTT. The V call is TRBV21-1, the J call TRBJ1-5. TRBV21-1 is tagged as a pseudogene. The CDR3 consists of 16 residues.